The text below deals with one T cell receptor (beta chain). Its antigen is not identified. The data derive from a study of T cell responses to AZD1222 COVID-19 vaccine. Broader study findings: Epitopes outside B.1.351 and B.1.1.7 mutated regions reportedly drew nearly half of spike TCRs. Breadth and depth of Spike-specific TCRs rose after two AZD1222 doses. The number of AZD1222 recipients seropositive at baseline was only five to seven.

The CDR3 has 15 residues. The germline gives CDR1 SEHNR, CDR2 FQNEAQ (reference sequence). The J segment lost 12 bases and the V segment lost 1 base, leaving 9 bases of the junction unmatched. The repertoire was sequenced with immunoSEQ multiplex PCR; TCRdb's copy has only in-frame clones and lacks some. This sample yields roughly 170,000 clones, of which roughly 87% are seen a single time; 2.6% belongs to the top ten. The V and J genes are TRBV7-9 and TRBJ2-1, with 10 positions matching TRBD1. This sequence originates from an adult in good health. Material: peripheral blood, obtained on day 0 of AZD1222 vaccination. The CDR3 nucleotides read TGTGCCAGCAGCTTAGAGCCCCGGGACAGGGGAGTGCAGTTCTTC. It encodes CASSLEPRDRGVQFF.